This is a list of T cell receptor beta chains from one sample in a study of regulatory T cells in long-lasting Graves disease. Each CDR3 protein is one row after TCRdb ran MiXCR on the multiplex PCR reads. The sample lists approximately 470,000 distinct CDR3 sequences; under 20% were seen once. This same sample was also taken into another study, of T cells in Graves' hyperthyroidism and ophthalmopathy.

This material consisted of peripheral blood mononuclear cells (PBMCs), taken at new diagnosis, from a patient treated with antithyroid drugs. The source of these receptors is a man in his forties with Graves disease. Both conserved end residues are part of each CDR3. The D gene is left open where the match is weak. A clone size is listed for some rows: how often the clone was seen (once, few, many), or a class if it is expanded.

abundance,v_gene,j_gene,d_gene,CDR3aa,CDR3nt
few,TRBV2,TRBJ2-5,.,CASSEVNSPVAQYF,TGTGCCAGCAGTGAAGTGAATAGTCCCGTGGCCCAGTACTTC
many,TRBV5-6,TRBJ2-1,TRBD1,CASSTLGTGGHEQFF,TGTGCCAGCAGCACGCTAGGGACAGGGGGCCATGAGCAGTTCTTC
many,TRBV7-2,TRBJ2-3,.,CASSFRGYPSTDTQYF,TGTGCCAGCAGCTTCCGGGGTTACCCGAGCACAGATACGCAGTATTTT
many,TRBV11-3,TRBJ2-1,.,CASSTRVRSSYNEQFF,TGTGCCAGCAGTACTAGGGTCCGGAGCTCCTACAATGAGCAGTTCTTC
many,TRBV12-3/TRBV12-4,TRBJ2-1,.,CASSSLVAPARSSYNEQFF,TGTGCCAGCAGTTCCCTGGTAGCGCCAGCTAGAAGCTCCTACAATGAGCAGTTCTTC
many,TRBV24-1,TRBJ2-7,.,CATSDSGRAPYEQYF,TGTGCCACCAGTGATTCGGGCAGGGCCCCCTACGAGCAGTACTTC
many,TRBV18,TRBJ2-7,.,CASSSRLMDEQYF,TGTGCCAGCTCATCTAGGCTAATGGACGAGCAGTACTTC
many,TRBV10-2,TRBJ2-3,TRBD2,CASTRASGRNTQYF,TGCGCCAGCACTCGGGCTAGCGGGAGAAATACGCAGTATTTT
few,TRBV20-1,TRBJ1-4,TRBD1,CSALSGTANEKLFF,TGCAGTGCCTTATCCGGGACAGCTAATGAAAAACTGTTTTTT
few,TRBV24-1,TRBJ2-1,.,CATSEGRVWFNEQFF,TGTGCCACCAGTGAGGGCCGGGTCTGGTTTAATGAGCAGTTCTTC
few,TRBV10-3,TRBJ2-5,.,CAISERKQETQYF,TGTGCCATCAGTGAAAGAAAGCAAGAGACCCAGTACTTC
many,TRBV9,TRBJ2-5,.,CASSEGGDRETQYF,TGTGCCAGCAGCGAAGGAGGGGATCGGGAGACCCAGTACTTC
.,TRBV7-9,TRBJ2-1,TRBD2,CASSSWGLAGASYNEQFF,TGTGCCAGCAGCTCATGGGGGCTAGCGGGAGCATCCTACAATGAGCAGTTCTTC
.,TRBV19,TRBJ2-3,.,CASSIMGEDTQYF,TGTGCCAGTAGTATCATGGGTGAGGATACGCAGTATTTT
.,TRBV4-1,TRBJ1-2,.,CASSQVAGFDYGYTF,TGCGCCAGCAGCCAAGTGGCGGGGTTTGACTATGGCTACACCTTC
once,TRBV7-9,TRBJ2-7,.,CASSFDGHSYEQYF,TGTGCCAGCAGCTTTGACGGACACTCCTACGAGCAGTACTTC
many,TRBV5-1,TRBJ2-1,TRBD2,CASSLFSGGTYNEQFF,TGCGCCAGCAGCCTGTTTAGCGGGGGAACCTACAATGAGCAGTTCTTC
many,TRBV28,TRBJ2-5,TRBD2,CARSPAGGQETQYF,TGTGCCAGGAGCCCGGCGGGGGGTCAAGAGACCCAGTACTTC
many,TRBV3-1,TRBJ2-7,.,CASGTLRGEQYF,TGTGCCAGCGGGACTCTAAGGGGCGAGCAGTACTTC
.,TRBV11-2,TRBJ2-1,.,CASSLELVFYNEQFF,TGTGCCAGCAGCTTAGAACTAGTTTTCTACAATGAGCAGTTCTTC
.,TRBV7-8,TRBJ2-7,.,CASSPLINSYEQYF,TGTGCCAGCAGCCCGCTTATTAACTCCTACGAGCAGTACTTC
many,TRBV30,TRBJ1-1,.,CAWSLRQRGYPNTEAFF,TGTGCCTGGAGTTTACGACAGAGGGGGTACCCGAACACTGAAGCTTTCTTT
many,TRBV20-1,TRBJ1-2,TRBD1,CSARSGTAVYGYTF,TGCAGTGCTAGATCCGGGACAGCAGTCTATGGCTACACCTTC
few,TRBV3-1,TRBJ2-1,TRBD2,CASSDSGGNGQFF,TGTGCCAGCAGCGATTCGGGGGGGAATGGGCAGTTCTTC
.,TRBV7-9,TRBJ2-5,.,CASSFYICSARPTKQETQYF,.